Listed below are T cell receptor beta chains from one sample, sequenced in a study of blood T cell repertoires in COVID-19. Profiling relied on immunoSEQ multiplex PCR, and the TCRdb table lists in-frame clones only, not all of them. Here the sample spans around 240,000 clones, about 90% being singletons. Sequenced: peripheral blood. The origin of the receptors is a woman aged 30 to 39 who had recovered from COVID-19. Both conserved end residues are part of each CDR3. D genes are given only for firm matches. Not all rows give a size; the values are once, few, many and, for expanded clones, a class.

v_call	clone_size	j_call	d_call	cdr3_nt	cdr3_aa
TRBV9	-	TRBJ1-6	-	TGTGCCAGCAGCGTCGAGGTCGTCGGTCCCCTCCACTTT	CASSVEVVGPLHF
TRBV5-5	-	TRBJ2-7	-	TGTGCCAGCAGCTTGTTTCTCGGAACTTCCCTAGGAGGCTACGAGCAGTACTTC	CASSLFLGTSLGGYEQYF
TRBV2	-	TRBJ1-4	TRBD1	TGTGCCAGCAGTCCCTACACTAGGACAGGGATTAATGAAAAACTGTTTTTT	CASSPYTRTGINEKLFF
TRBV19	-	TRBJ1-5	-	TGTGCCAGTACCGACAGGAACAGCAATCAGCCCCAGCATTTT	CASTDRNSNQPQHF
TRBV11-2	-	TRBJ2-3	-	TGTGCCAGCAGCTTGGGGCGGGGACTTGCAGATACGCAGTATTTT	CASSLGRGLADTQYF
TRBV4-3	-	TRBJ2-1	-	TGCGCCAGCAGTCGGGGGGCAATCTACAATGAGCAGTTCTTC	CASSRGAIYNEQFF
TRBV3-1/TRBV3-2	-	TRBJ2-7	TRBD1	TGTGCCAGCAGCCAGACGGACAGGGGCTACGAGCAGTACTTC	CASSQTDRGYEQYF
TRBV7-2	-	TRBJ1-1	-	TGTGCCAGCAGCTTAGTGAGCATGAACACTGAAGCTTTCTTT	CASSLVSMNTEAFF
TRBV5-1	-	TRBJ1-4	TRBD1	TGCGCCAGCAGCCTGGGACAGGCGGCTGAAAAACTGTTTTTT	CASSLGQAAEKLFF
TRBV6-5	-	TRBJ1-1	-	TGTGCCAGCAGTCCCGCGCAGGGGCAGCGAGCTTTCTTT	CASSPAQGQRAFF
TRBV27	-	TRBJ2-1	-	TGTGCCAGCAGCTATAGTTTTTCTGCCCACAATGAGCAGTTCTTC	CASSYSFSAHNEQFF
TRBV3-1/TRBV3-2	once	TRBJ2-3	-	TGTGCCAGCAGCGGAGGGCTGGATACGCAGTATTTT	CASSGGLDTQYF
TRBV15	-	TRBJ1-6	-	TGTGCCACCAGCAGCCGACAGCCCCAGCTAGGTTCACCCCTCCACTTT	CATSSRQPQLGSPLHF
TRBV5-6	-	TRBJ1-1	-	TGTGCCAGCAGCAGTTCAGGGTACACTGAAGCTTTCTTT	CASSSSGYTEAFF
TRBV19	-	TRBJ1-5	TRBD1	TGTGCCAGTAGTATAGATCTAACAGGGGCGGTAAGCAATCAGCCCCAGCATTTT	CASSIDLTGAVSNQPQHF